This T cell receptor beta chain was retrieved from a study of regulatory T cells in long-lasting Graves disease. The V and J ends lost 1 base and 6 bases, in that order; junction bases with no gene match: 0. Germline values: CDR1 DFQATT, CDR2 SNEGSKA (reference sequence). The CDR3 loop spans 13 amino acids. Assembly of TCR beta libraries relied on iRepertoire HTBI primers together with Arm-PCR of CDR3 regions. From the multiplex PCR reads, TCRdb called clonotypes with MiXCR, one entry per CDR3 protein. The data show 450,000 to 650,000 distinct CDR3 sequences, with around 16% seen just once and 20% to 30% held by the top ten. Study findings and constraints: Persistent cases favored TRBV28, TRBJ1-2 and TRBJ2-5.

There are many counts of this clonotype. Its matching antigen is unknown. Time point noted: newly diagnosed GD, antithyroid drugs for less than 3 months. PBMCs provided the RNA from which the TCR library was made. Nine milliliters of peripheral blood were drawn into EDTA tubes. The same data also went into a second study, on T cells in Graves' hyperthyroidism and ophthalmopathy.

The source was peripheral blood mononuclear cells (PBMCs), collected at new diagnosis, from a patient treated with antithyroid drugs. The chain combines TRBV20-1 with TRBJ2-1, with TRBD1 matching 10 bases. The clonotype originates from a woman aged 40-65 years with Graves disease. The CDR3 here is CSARGTGGNEQFF. The CDR3 DNA reads as TGCAGTGCTAGAGGGACAGGGGGCAATGAGCAGTTCTTC.